The next 23 T cell receptor beta chains were all read from a single sample in a study of read filtering for tumor transcriptome and immune sequencing (TCRdb year 2020). Sequencing relied on an Illumina HiSeq 4000. The Immunoverse kit was used to build TCR libraries from roughly 370 ng RNA, with molecular barcoded adaptors covering alpha/delta and beta/gamma chains. The public reads were reanalyzed by TCRdb: fastp trimming at Q25, MiXCR alignment, in-frame beta chains only. Entries are consolidated by CDR3 protein sequence, retaining the most common genes and DNA. Here the sample has under 150,000 distinct CDR3 sequences; less than 15% occur a single time. More than 6.5% of the sample lies in the top ten. Sequenced: a population of CD138-negative cells sorted from bone marrow. Sample cell subset or site, as interpreted from the label and publication: bone marrow mononuclear cells depleted of CD138+ plasma/myeloma cells by negative magnetic selection. The receptors shown here come from a donor at least 40 years old with multiple myeloma.

The chain employs TRBV12-3 or TRBV12-4 and TRBJ2-5, with TRBD2 as a possible D gene (5 bases). The CDR3 runs 13 residues. V was cut by 6 bases and J by 7 bases, with 15 bases left in between. The CDR3 is CASSAGREGTQYF. CDR3 sequence (DNA): TGTGCCAGCAGCGCAGGTCGAGAGGGGACCCAGTACTTC.

This clonotype appeared a few times. The chain uses TRBV4-3 and TRBJ1-6; D gene unclear. This CDR3 is built from 17 residues. Germline V CDR1 and CDR2: LGHNA, YSLEER. Between the trimmed V and J ends, which lost 1 base and 0 bases, there was a span of 10 bases. CDR3 in amino acids: CASSQGRRNSYNSPLHF. For the CDR3, the DNA is TGCGCCAGCAGCCAAGGACGGAGGAACTCCTATAATTCACCCCTCCACTTT.

This clonotype was detected many times. The rearrangement uses TRBV10-3 and TRBJ1-5, with 11 nucleotides matching TRBD1. The CDR3 is made up of 14 amino acids. Trimming removed 4 bases from V and 7 bases from J; junction bases left unmatched: 3. Germline CDR1 reads ENHRY; CDR2 reads SYGVKD. CDR3 protein: CAISGDRGNQPQHF. In nucleotides, the CDR3 is TGTGCCATCAGTGGGGACAGGGGGAACCAGCCCCAGCATTTT.

The table lists this clonotype with many counts. CDR3 in DNA: TGTGCCAGCCGGACCACGGGGGAGGGGTCAGATACGCAGTATTTT. Protein product: CASRTTGEGSDTQYF. The chain is built from TRBV11-2 and TRBJ2-3, with 7 bases matching TRBD2. V was pared by 8 bases and J by 4 bases, with 12 bases of the junction left unmatched. CDR3 length: 15 residues. Germline V gene data show CDR1 as SGHAT and CDR2 as FQNNGV.

This clonotype appeared many times. V gene TRBV5-1 combines with J gene TRBJ2-2, with 9 nucleotides matching TRBD1. Germline V gene sequence: CDR1 SGHRS, CDR2 YFSETQ. The V segment lost 5 bases and the J segment 3 bases; nucleotides outside the gene matches: 5. This CDR3 has 15 residues. The CDR3 DNA reads TGCGCCAGCAGGGGGACAGGGTCGGACACCGGGGAGCTGTTTTTT. It translates to CASRGTGSDTGELFF.

The table lists this clonotype with many counts. This sequence joins TRBV13 and TRBJ2-7; tentatively, D is TRBD2 (6 bases). V was cut by 5 bases and J by 1 base, with 15 bases left in between. CDR3 size: 15 residues. Germline V CDR1 and CDR2: PRHDT, FYEKMQ (reference sequence). The chain's CDR3 is CASSLSGSGSYEQYF. The CDR3 DNA sequence: TGTGCCAGCAGCCTATCGGGAAGCGGGTCCTACGAGCAGTACTTC.

The DNA for the CDR3 is TGTGCCAGCAGCTCTAGCGGGAGGGTAACTAGCACAGATACGCAGTATTTT. This codes for CASSSSGRVTSTDTQYF. The V and J genes are TRBV5-6 and TRBJ2-3; 12 bases agree with TRBD2. V lost 3 bases to trimming and J lost 0 bases; unmatched junction nucleotides: 5. The CDR3 spans 17 residues. Germline lookup yields CDR1 SGHDT and CDR2 YYEEEE.

This clonotype was detected ten times or more. The chain links TRBV12-3 or TRBV12-4 to TRBJ2-7; D remains unclear. CDR3 length: 14 residues. Trimming pared 4 bases from V and 0 bases from J, leaving 10 bases between. The DNA of the CDR3 is TGTGCCAGCAGTTACATAGCCGCCTCCTACGAGCAGTACTTC. Residues: CASSYIAASYEQYF.

Concerning this clonotype: A clone one base away is much larger, so this may be a read error. The chain uses TRBV5-6 and TRBJ2-2, with D possibly matching TRBD2 (5 bases). Germline lookup yields CDR1 SGHDT and CDR2 YYEEEE. The CDR3 has 12 residues. The CDR3, as DNA: TGTGCCAGCAGCATCAGCCCCGGGGAGCTGTCTTTT. Its protein product is CASSISPGELSF.

This clonotype was recorded at least ten times. This chain uses TRBV9 with TRBJ1-2; 10 positions match TRBD1. Trimming took 0 bases from V and 4 from J; bases not matched to a gene: 0. Per the germline V gene, CDR1 is SGDLS and CDR2 is YYNGEE. The CDR3 loop spans 14 amino acids. The CDR3 region is CASSVGQGAYGYTF. The DNA of the CDR3 is TGTGCCAGCAGCGTAGGACAGGGGGCCTATGGCTACACCTTC.

Notes on this clonotype: A much larger clonotype is one base distant, so this may be a read error. This chain joins TRBV7-8 and TRBJ1-1; weak D call: TRBD1 (5 bases). Germline lookup yields CDR1 SGHVS and CDR2 FQNEAQ. The CDR3 has 12 residues. The CDR3 loop reads CASSLGVPEASF. Here the CDR3 DNA reads TGTGCCAGCAGCCTGGGGGTGCCTGAAGCTTCCTTT.

At least ten counts were recorded for this clonotype. The rearrangement links TRBV5-1 to TRBJ1-2, with 8 bases fitting TRBD1. After removal of 5 bases from V and 2 bases from J, the junction contained 11 bases not matched to a gene. The CDR3 loop spans 16 amino acids. In germline, CDR1 is SGHRS, CDR2 YFSETQ. CDR3 sequence reads: CASRLTRDRYNYGYTF. DNA for the CDR3: TGCGCCAGCAGGTTAACCCGGGACAGGTACAACTATGGCTACACCTTC.

Concerning this clonotype itself: One base away lies a much larger clone, so this may be a sequencing read error. The J gene is TRBJ2-1, the V gene TRBV7-8; 10 nucleotides agree with TRBD1. This CDR3 is 18 amino acids long. In germline, CDR1 is SGHVS, CDR2 FQNEAQ. CDR3 in DNA: TGTGCCAGCAGCTTAGCCCCGGGACAGGGGCGAGGTTACAATGGGCAGTTCTTC. This encodes CASSLAPGQGRGYNGQFF. The variable domain in full, with the rest retrieved from reference TRBV7-8 and TRBJ2-1, is GAGVSQSPRYKVAKRGQDVALRCDPISGHVSLFWYQQALGQGPEFLTYFQNEAQLDKSGLPSDRFFAERPEGSVSTLKIQRTQQEDSAVYLCASSLAPGQGRGYNGQFFGPGTRLTVL.

This clonotype was detected many times. The rearrangement joins TRBV20-1 to TRBJ2-1; 9 bases are a match to TRBD2. The CDR3 sequence is 13 residues long. Germline values: CDR1 DFQATT, CDR2 SNEGSKA (reference sequence). The J segment lost 8 bases and the V segment lost 3 bases, leaving 5 bases of the junction unmatched. CDR3 nucleotide sequence: TGCAGTGCTAGGCGGGAGGGAGGCGATGAGCAGTTCTTC. Translating gives CSARREGGDEQFF.

This clonotype has at least ten counts. This chain joins TRBV27 and TRBJ1-1; D not resolved. This CDR3 has 14 amino acids. The germline CDR1 and CDR2 sequences are MNHEY and SMNVEV (reference sequence). The V gene lost 6 bases and the J gene lost 7 bases, with 18 bases spanning the gap. The CDR3 loop is CASRSLRVRIEAFF. The CDR3 nucleotides read TGTGCCAGCAGGAGTCTTCGGGTTCGTATTGAAGCTTTCTTT.

This clonotype was detected only a few times. The V call is TRBV11-2, the J call TRBJ2-5; 7 nucleotides line up with TRBD1. This CDR3 spans 14 amino acids. After removal of 3 bases from V and 1 base from J, the junction contained 2 bases not matched to a gene. Germline V gene sequence: CDR1 SGHAT, CDR2 FQNNGV. The CDR3: CASSLTGIQETQYF. In DNA, the CDR3 is TGTGCCAGCAGCTTGACAGGGATCCAAGAGACCCAGTACTTC.

This clonotype was recorded at least ten times. The genes are TRBV7-6 and TRBJ1-1, with TRBD1 as a possible D gene (5 bases). Germline lookup yields CDR1 SGHVS and CDR2 FNYEAQ. The V gene lost 0 bases and the J gene lost 2 bases, with 7 bases spanning the gap. This CDR3 has 14 amino acids. The CDR3 here is CASSLAGGNTEAFF. The CDR3 region has the DNA TGTGCCAGCAGCTTAGCGGGGGGAAACACTGAAGCTTTCTTT.

There are many counts of this clonotype. The CDR3, as DNA: TGTGCCAGCAGTTACTCGCGGACTACTACAGATACGCAGTATTTT. It codes for CASSYSRTTTDTQYF. The genes are TRBV6-2 or TRBV6-3 and TRBJ2-3; TRBD2 might be the D (6 bases). V was clipped by 0 bases and J by 3 bases, with 10 bases between them. The CDR3 extends over 15 amino acids. Per germline, CDR1 MNHEY and CDR2 SVGEGT.

This clonotype was seen ten or more times. The V call is TRBV7-3, the J call TRBJ2-2; tentative D call: TRBD2 (6 bases). V was trimmed by 5 bases and J by 3 bases, leaving 16 bases between them. The CDR3 extends over 16 amino acids. Germline assignment: CDR1 SGHTA and CDR2 FQGTGA. Written as DNA, the CDR3 is TGTGCCAGCAGCCACCAAACTGTAGCGGACACCGGGGAGCTGTTTTTT. It is translated as CASSHQTVADTGELFF. Variable domain in full (rest from reference TRBV7-3 and TRBJ2-2): GAGVSQTPSNKVTEKGKYVELRCDPISGHTALYWYRQSLGQGPEFLIYFQGTGAADDSGLPNDRFFAVRPEGSVSTLKIQRTERGDSAVYLCASSHQTVADTGELFFGEGSRLTVL.

This clonotype was counted a few times. Since a much larger clone is just one base distant, this may be a read error. The chain joins TRBV10-2 to TRBJ2-6, with 12 bases lining up with TRBD2. Per germline, CDR1 WSHSY and CDR2 SAAADI. The CDR3 consists of 20 residues. Trimming removed 5 bases from V and 3 bases from J; junction bases left unmatched: 14. The CDR3 DNA reads TGCGCCAGCAGTCCCTCTATGGCTAGCGGGAGGGCCATTGGGGCCAACGTCCTGACTTTC. The encoded protein is CASSPSMASGRAIGANVLTF.

With respect to this clonotype: Since the CDR3 does not end with the conserved phenylalanine or tryptophan, this likely comes from a read error. The CDR3 reads CASSLLAGAYNEQFL. The CDR3 DNA reads TGTGCCAGCAGCTTACTAGCGGGAGCCTACAATGAGCAGTTCCTC. The V and J genes are TRBV6-4 and TRBJ2-1; 11 bases match TRBD2. The V gene's germline CDR1 is MRHNA and CDR2 SNTAGT. V lost 6 bases, J lost 2 bases, and 3 bases stayed unmatched. The CDR3 sequence is 15 residues long.

This clonotype was seen many times. V and J are TRBV9 and TRBJ2-1; TRBD2 aligns across 7 bases. Germline trimming cut 3 bases from V and 6 bases from J; bases unmatched to any gene: 6. Germline loops: CDR1 SGDLS, CDR2 YYNGEE. The CDR3 runs to 14 residues. CDR3 in amino acids: CASSDGLVSNEQFF. CDR3 coding DNA: TGTGCCAGCAGCGATGGACTAGTAAGCAATGAGCAGTTCTTC.

This clonotype showed up many times. The V call is TRBV29-1, the J call TRBJ2-7; D may be TRBD2 (6 bases). V lost 0 bases and J 3 bases, leaving 18 bases between the germline ends. The CDR3 extends over 16 amino acids. Germline V gene sequence: CDR1 SQVTM, CDR2 ANQGSEA. The CDR3 sequence is CSVEDGTGTVNYEQYF. In DNA form, the CDR3 reads TGCAGCGTTGAAGATGGGACCGGGACTGTTAACTACGAGCAGTACTTC.